This TCR beta chain comes out of a study of human T cells and chemical hapten exposure (dated by TCRdb to the early 2020s). For the wider study: For sensitization, 2% DPC in acetone was applied to a 2 cm by 2 cm area of upper inner arm skin. Throughout the study period of 20 to 25 weeks, patients also received therapeutic DPC doses to the scalp every week. Patch tests used Finn chambers with 0.01% DPC on the upper back, scored after 6 days by International Contact Dermatitis Research Group standards. Most of the patients in the cohort were female, and the cohort covered alopecia areata with under or over 50% scalp involvement, alopecia totalis and alopecia universalis. Libraries were combined into a pool for sequencing, and differences in TCR yield between samples came mainly from small differences in library volumes within the pool. Peripheral blood TCR repertoire changes were tracked in vivo in alopecia patients during primary and secondary sensitization to the hapten diphenylcyclopropenone (DPC). Blood samples were taken from patients before sensitization (week 0) and at 2, 6 and about 24 weeks after DPC sensitization. For TCR sequencing, blood came from 25 to 30 alopecia patients at anywhere from one to four time points (pre-sensitization, 2, 6 and 24 weeks).

Per the publication, the time point label means: patch test 1, 2 weeks after DPC sensitization. Interpreted using the paper, the treatment or condition label stands for: therapeutic diphenylcyclopropenone sensitization with weekly scalp DPC. Blood at each patch-test visit was drawn before the patch test was applied. Patients were eligible if aged 18 to 70, diagnosed with alopecia and judged suitable for DPC therapy, and pregnant patients were excluded. Total RNA was extracted from unfractionated whole blood that had been collected in Tempus Blood RNA tubes. The cysteine opens and the phenylalanine closes a CDR3 of 15 amino acids. CDR3 DNA is the only sequence kept; it has 45 bases, read in frame from the first base. Reading the germline V gene gives CDR1 MRHNA and CDR2 SNTAGT. The junction carries 19 bases between V and J, which are trimmed by 5 bases and 8 bases respectively. Libraries were built with RACE. The sequencer listed for this sample is NextSeq 500. During library preparation, unique molecular identifiers were attached to individual cDNA molecules so that TCRs could be counted in a quantitative, reproducible way. From each blood RNA sample, both TCR alpha and TCR beta chains were sequenced. The original methods were these. A median of about 87,000 TCRs per sample was observed, with a range of roughly 20,000 to 700,000. V, J and CDR3 annotation of the TCR reads was carried out using the Decombinator software suite. For PS versus PT1 abundance plots, all samples were subsampled to the same number of TCRs (28,000). Expanded TCRs were defined as absent before sensitization and observed at least eight times at the 2-week time point. The raw public data were reprocessed by TCRdb itself: fastp quality trimming at Q25, MiXCR clonotype calling, in-frame beta chains only. Here each entry gathers all rows of one CDR3 protein and keeps the most common genes and DNA. The authors' filters were not applied to this entry. This sample holds about 120,000 distinct CDR3 sequences; roughly 13% were observed only once. The ten largest make up over 0.85% of the sample.

Overall results and qualifications from the work: Significantly more large CDR3 similarity clusters were formed by expanded TCRs than by pre-sensitization or healthy control sets, consistent with antigen-driven responses. Repeated subsampling changed both the strength of the expansion versus patch-test correlation and the threshold at which the correlation became significant. Patch test score was positively correlated with the number of PT1 expanded TCRs, with significance at thresholds 8, 16 and 32 but not at 4. DPC sensitization did not change the number of TCRs with a frequency above 1 in 1000, and there was no evidence of changes in global repertoire structure. Because every patient had alopecia, a presumed autoimmune disease, the patients' immune response might differ from that of healthy individuals.

This clonotype has only a few counts. The antigen it binds to is not known. No qualities accompany the bases; no much larger clone lies one base away. The rearrangement combines TRBV6-4 with TRBJ2-1; confidence is insufficient to name the D gene. This specimen consisted of whole blood, obtained in connection with sensitization to the hapten diphenylcyclopropenone (DPC). The source of this sequence is a man aged 18 to 30 with alopecia areata. Some clones in this sample may be carry-over from other donors' samples. At the DNA level, the sequence is TGTGCCAGCAGTCCGGACCTACGGAGTTTCTATGAGCAGTTCTTC. Translated, it gives CASSPDLRSFYEQFF.